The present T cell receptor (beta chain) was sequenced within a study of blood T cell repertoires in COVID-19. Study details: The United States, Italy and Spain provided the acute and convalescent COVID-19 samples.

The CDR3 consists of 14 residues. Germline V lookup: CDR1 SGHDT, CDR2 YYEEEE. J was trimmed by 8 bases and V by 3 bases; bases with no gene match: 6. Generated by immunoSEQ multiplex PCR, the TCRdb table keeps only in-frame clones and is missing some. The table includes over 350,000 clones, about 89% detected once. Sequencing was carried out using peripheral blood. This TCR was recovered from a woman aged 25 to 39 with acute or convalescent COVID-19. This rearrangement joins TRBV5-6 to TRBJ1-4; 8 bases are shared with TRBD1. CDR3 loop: CASSSSRGQEKLFF. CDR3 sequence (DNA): TGTGCCAGCAGCTCATCCAGGGGGCAGGAAAAACTGTTTTTT.